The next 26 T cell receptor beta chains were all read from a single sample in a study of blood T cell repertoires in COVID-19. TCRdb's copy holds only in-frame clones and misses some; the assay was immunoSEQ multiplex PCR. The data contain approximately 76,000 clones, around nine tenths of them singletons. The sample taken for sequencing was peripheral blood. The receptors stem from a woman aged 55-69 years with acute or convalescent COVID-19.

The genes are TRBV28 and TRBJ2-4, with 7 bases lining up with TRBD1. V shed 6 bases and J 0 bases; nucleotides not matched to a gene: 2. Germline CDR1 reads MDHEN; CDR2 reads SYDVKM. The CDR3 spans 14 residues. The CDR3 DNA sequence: TGTGCCAGCAGGACAGGGCTAGCCAAAAACATTCAGTACTTC. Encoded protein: CASRTGLAKNIQYF.

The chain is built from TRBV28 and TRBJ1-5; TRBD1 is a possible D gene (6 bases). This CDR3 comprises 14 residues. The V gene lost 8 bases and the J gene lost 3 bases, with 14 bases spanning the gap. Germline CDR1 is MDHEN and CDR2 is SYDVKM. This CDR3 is CASRLGGANQPQHF. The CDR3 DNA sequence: TGTGCCAGCCGACTAGGGGGGGCCAATCAGCCCCAGCATTTT.

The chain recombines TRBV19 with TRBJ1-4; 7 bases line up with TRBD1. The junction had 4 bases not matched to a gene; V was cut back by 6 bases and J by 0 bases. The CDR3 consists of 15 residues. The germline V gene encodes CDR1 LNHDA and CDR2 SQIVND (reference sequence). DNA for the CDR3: TGTGCCAGTAGCCTGGGACAGACAACTAATGAAAAACTGTTTTTT. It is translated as CASSLGQTTNEKLFF.

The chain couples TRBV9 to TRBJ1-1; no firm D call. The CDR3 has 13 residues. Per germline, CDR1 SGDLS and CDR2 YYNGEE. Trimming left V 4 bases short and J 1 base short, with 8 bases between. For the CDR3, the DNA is TGTGCCAGCAGCCCGGGTCCGAACACTGAAGCTTTCTTT. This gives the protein CASSPGPNTEAFF.

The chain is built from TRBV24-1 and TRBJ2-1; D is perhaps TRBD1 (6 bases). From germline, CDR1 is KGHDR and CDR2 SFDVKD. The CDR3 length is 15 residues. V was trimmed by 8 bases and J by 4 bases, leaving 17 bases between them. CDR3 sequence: CATIPTQGAYNEQFF. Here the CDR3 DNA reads TGTGCCACCATACCGACACAGGGAGCGTACAATGAGCAGTTCTTC.

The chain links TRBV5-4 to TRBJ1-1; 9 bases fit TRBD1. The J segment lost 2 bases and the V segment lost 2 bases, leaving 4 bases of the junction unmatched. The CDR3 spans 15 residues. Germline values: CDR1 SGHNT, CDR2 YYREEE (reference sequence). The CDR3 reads CASSLNRGLNTEAFF. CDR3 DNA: TGTGCCAGCAGCTTAAACAGGGGGCTTAACACTGAAGCTTTCTTT.

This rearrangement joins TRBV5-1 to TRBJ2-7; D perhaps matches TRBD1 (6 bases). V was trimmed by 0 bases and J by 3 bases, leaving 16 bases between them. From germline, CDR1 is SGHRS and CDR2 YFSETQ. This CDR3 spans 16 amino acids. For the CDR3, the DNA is TGCGCCAGCAGCTTGGAGGGGACACTGTCCTACTACGAGCAGTACTTC. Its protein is CASSLEGTLSYYEQYF.

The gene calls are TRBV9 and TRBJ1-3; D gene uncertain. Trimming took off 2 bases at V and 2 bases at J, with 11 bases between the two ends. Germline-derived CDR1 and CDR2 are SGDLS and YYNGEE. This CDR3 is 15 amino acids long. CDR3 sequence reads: CASSVLSAPGNTIYF. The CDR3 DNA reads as TGTGCCAGCAGCGTGCTCAGCGCGCCTGGAAACACCATATATTTT.

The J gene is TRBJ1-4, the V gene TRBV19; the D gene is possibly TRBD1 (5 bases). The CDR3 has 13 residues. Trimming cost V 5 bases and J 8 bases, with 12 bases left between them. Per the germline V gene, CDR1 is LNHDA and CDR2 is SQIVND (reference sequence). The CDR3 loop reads CASSRQGGEKLFF. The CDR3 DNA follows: TGTGCCAGTAGTCGTCAGGGTGGCGAAAAACTGTTTTTT.

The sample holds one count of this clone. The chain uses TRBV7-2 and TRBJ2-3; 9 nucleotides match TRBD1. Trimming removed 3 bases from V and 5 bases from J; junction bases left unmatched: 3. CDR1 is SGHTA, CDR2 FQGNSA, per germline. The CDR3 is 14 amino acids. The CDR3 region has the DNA TGTGCCAGCAGCTTGGACAGGGGAGGAGATACGCAGTATTTT. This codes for CASSLDRGGDTQYF.

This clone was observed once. DNA for the CDR3: TGTGCCAGCAGTGACTATGGGGGCCCTAACCTCAACTATGGCTACACCTTC. Amino acids: CASSDYGGPNLNYGYTF. The chain uses TRBV6-4 and TRBJ1-2; D possibly corresponds to TRBD1 (6 bases). V shed 1 base and J shed 2 bases, with 17 bases lying between them. CDR1 is MRHNA, CDR2 SNTAGT, per germline. This CDR3 has 17 residues.

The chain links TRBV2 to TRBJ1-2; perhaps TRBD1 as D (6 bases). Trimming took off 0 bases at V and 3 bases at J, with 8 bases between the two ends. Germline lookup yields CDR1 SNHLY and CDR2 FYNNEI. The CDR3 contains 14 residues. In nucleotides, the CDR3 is TGTGCCAGCAGTGAAGCGGACAGTGACTATGGCTACACCTTC. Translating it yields CASSEADSDYGYTF.

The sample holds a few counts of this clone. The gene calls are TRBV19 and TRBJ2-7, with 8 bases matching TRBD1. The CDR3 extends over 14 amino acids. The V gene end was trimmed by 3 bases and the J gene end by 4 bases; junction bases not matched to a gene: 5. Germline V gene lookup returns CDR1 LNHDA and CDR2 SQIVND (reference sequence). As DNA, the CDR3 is TGTGCCAGTAGTATGTTGGACAGGGCATACGAGCAGTACTTC. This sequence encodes CASSMLDRAYEQYF.

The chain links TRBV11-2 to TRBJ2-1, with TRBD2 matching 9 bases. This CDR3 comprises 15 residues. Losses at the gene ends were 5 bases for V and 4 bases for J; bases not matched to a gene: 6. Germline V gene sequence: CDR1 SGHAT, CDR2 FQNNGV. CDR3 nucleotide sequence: TGTGCCAGCAGCCCCGGGAGCGGGGGGTACAATGAGCAGTTCTTC. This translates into CASSPGSGGYNEQFF.

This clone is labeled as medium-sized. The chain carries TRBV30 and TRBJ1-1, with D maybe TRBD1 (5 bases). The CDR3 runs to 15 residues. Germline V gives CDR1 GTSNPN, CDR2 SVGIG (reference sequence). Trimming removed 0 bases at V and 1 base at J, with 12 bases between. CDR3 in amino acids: CAWSVKVQGNTEAFF. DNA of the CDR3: TGTGCCTGGAGTGTAAAGGTTCAGGGGAACACTGAAGCTTTCTTT.

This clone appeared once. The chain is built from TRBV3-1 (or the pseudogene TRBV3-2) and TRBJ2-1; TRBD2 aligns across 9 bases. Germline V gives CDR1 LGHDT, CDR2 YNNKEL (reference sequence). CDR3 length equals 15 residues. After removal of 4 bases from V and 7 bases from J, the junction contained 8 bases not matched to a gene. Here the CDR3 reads CASSLAGTSRNEQFF. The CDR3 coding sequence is TGTGCCAGCAGCCTGGCCGGGACTAGCAGGAATGAGCAGTTCTTC.

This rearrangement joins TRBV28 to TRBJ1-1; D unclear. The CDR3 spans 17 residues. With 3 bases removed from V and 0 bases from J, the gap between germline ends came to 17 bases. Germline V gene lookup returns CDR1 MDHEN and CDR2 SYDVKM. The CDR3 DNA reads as TGTGCCAGCAGTTTTCCCAACCCCCTATTGATGAACACTGAAGCTTTCTTT. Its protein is CASSFPNPLLMNTEAFF.

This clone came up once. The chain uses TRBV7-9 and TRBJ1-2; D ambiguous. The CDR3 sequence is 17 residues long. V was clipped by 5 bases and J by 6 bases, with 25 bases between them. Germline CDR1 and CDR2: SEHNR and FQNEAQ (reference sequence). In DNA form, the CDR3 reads TGTGCCAGCAGCCCATCTTTTACCCGACGGGGTAGTCATGGCTACACCTTC. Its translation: CASSPSFTRRGSHGYTF. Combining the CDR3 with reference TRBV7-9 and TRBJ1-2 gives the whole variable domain DTGVSQNPRHKITKRGQNVTFRCDPISEHNRLYWYRQTLGQGPEFLTYFQNEAQLEKSRLLSDRFSAERPKGSFSTLEIQRTEQGDSAMYLCASSPSFTRRGSHGYTFGSGTRLTVV.

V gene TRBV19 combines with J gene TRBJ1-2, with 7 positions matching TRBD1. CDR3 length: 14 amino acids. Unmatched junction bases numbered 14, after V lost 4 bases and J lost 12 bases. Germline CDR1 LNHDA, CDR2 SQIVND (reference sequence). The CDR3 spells CASSNRDSGYMNTF. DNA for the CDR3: TGTGCCAGTAGTAACCGGGACAGCGGGTATATGAACACCTTC.

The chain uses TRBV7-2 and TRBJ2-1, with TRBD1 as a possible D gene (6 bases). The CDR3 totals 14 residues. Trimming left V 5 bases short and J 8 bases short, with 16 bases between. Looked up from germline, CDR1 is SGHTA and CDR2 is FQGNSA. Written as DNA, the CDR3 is TGTGCCAGCAGCGACCGGGCAAACAGGGATGAGCAGTTCTTC. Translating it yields CASSDRANRDEQFF.

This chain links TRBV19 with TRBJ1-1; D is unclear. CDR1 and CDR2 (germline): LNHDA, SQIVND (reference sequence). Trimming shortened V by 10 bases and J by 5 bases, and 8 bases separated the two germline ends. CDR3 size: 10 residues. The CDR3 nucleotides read TGTGCCACTGGGAGGACTGAAGCTTTCTTT. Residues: CATGRTEAFF.

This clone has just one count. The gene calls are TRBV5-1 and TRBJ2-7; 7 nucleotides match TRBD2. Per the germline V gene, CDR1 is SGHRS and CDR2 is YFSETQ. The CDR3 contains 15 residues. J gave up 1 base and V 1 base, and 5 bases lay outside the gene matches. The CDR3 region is CASSLNSGDSYEQYF. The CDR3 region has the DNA TGCGCCAGCAGCTTGAACAGCGGGGATTCCTACGAGCAGTACTTC.

The chain's CDR3 is CASSQPQRGTDSNQPQHF. The CDR3 nucleotides read TGTGCCAGCAGCCAACCCCAGAGAGGGACAGATAGCAATCAGCCCCAGCATTTT. This sequence joins TRBV3-1 (or the pseudogene TRBV3-2) and TRBJ1-5, with TRBD1 matching 7 bases. J gave up 0 bases and V 2 bases, and 10 bases lay outside the gene matches. This CDR3 has 18 residues. CDR1 LGHDT and CDR2 YNNKEL come from the germline V gene (reference sequence).

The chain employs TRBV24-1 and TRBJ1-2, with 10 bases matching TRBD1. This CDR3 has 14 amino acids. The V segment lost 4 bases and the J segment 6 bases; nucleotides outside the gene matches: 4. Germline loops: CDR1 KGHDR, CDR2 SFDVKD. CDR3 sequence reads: CATSEPGQGHGYTF. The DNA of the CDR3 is TGTGCCACCAGTGAGCCGGGACAGGGGCATGGCTACACCTTC.

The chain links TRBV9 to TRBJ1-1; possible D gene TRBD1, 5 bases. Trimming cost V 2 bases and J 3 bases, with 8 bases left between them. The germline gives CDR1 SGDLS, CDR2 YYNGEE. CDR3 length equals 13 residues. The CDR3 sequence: CASSVDIHTEAFF. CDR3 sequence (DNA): TGTGCCAGCAGCGTGGACATTCACACTGAAGCTTTCTTT.

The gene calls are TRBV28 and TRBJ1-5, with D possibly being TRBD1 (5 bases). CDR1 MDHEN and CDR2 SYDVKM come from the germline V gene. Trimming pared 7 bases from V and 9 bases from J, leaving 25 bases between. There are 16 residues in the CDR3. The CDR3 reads CASTTRGEGPLGPQHF. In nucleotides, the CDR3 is TGTGCCAGCACCACCCGGGGGGAGGGCCCCTTGGGGCCCCAGCATTTT.